The present entry profiles one TCR beta chain with its context. These data are taken from a study of blood T cell repertoires in COVID-19. Study overall: Samples taken during acute and convalescent COVID-19 were collected in the United States, Italy and Spain. PBMCs, B-cell-depleted T cells, or T cells were the source of the cDNA or gDNA that made up the material.

This CDR3 has 17 amino acids. Looked up from germline, CDR1 is MNHNY and CDR2 is SVGAGI (reference sequence). V shed 5 bases and J 5 bases; nucleotides not matched to a gene: 13. Original analysis: Reference gene primer amplification gave nucleated cell count estimates. Method: immunoSEQ multiplex PCR; TCRdb's copy keeps in-frame clones and lacks some. Clone size and the V and J calls come from that table; the DNA yielded D and trimming. This table holds fewer than 100,000 clones, 70% to 80% found once. This clonotype originated in a human donor in a cohort sampled during active COVID-19. Specimen: peripheral blood. J is TRBJ2-7 and V is TRBV6-6, with 12 bases lining up with TRBD2. CDR3 amino acids: CASSPLAGGPGSHEQYF. In nucleotides, the CDR3 is TGTGCCAGCAGTCCTCTAGCGGGAGGGCCTGGGTCCCACGAGCAGTACTTC.